This T cell receptor beta chain was documented in a study of beta chain features in type 1 diabetes. Germline V gene sequence: CDR1 MNHNS, CDR2 SASEGT. The CDR3 covers 17 residues. V lost 3 bases and J lost 2; bases outside the gene matches: 10. Study conclusions and caveats: Shorter TCRB CDR3s, moderately but significantly so, marked every one of the four CD4+ subsets in Type 1 diabetes patients. The naive, central memory and Treg TCRB repertoires showed an apparent similarity that was greater among patients than among healthy donors.

This clone was counted a few times. What it binds is unknown. The authors reverse transcribed all of the isolated RNA, so sequencing captured expressed TCRB transcripts. TCRdb's table, derived via immunoSEQ multiplex PCR, lists solely in-frame clones and lacks some. Among roughly 340,000 clones, around an eighth were seen once, and the ten largest hold about 0.01%. The rearrangement links TRBV6-1 to TRBJ2-5; 9 nucleotides align to TRBD2. The sequenced material came from naive CD4+ T cells from blood. The origin of this receptor is a woman aged 18-30 years with type 1 diabetes. CDR3 region: CASSDRWGGGVQETQYF. In DNA, the CDR3 is TGTGCCAGCAGTGACCGTTGGGGCGGGGGGGTACAAGAGACCCAGTACTTC.